This T cell receptor beta chain derives from a study of blood T cell repertoires in COVID-19. Study-level information: COVID-19 samples collected from the United States, Italy and Spain covered acute and convalescent phases. Sources were T cells, B-cell-depleted T cells, or PBMCs; the material itself was cDNA or gDNA.

Measured with immunoSEQ multiplex PCR; TCRdb has only the in-frame clones, and not every one. The top ten clones hold over 2.5% of a sample with about 97,000 clones, more than 75% of them seen once. The CDR3 extends over 14 amino acids. V was trimmed by 6 bases and J by 8 bases, leaving 18 bases between them. Per the germline V gene, CDR1 is SGHVS and CDR2 is FQNEAQ. The specimen was peripheral blood. The genes are TRBV7-8 and TRBJ2-3; D is uncertain. This receptor was taken from a man aged 50-60 years with active or convalescent COVID-19. The CDR3 DNA reads TGTGCCAGCAGTCGCGACCGTACTACCCCTACGCAGTATTTT. This translates into CASSRDRTTPTQYF.